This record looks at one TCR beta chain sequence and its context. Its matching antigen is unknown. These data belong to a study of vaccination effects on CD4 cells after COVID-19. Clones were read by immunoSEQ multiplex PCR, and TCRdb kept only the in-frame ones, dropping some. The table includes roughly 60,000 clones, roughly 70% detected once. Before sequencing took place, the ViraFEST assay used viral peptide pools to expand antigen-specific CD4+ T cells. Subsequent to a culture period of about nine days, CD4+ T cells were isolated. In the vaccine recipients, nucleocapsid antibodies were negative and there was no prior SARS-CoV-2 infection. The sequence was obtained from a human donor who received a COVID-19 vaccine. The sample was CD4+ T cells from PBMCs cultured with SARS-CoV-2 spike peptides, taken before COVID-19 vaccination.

The CDR3 region is CASSLELPQGAFF. The CDR3, as DNA: TGTGCCAGCAGCTTGGAGCTCCCACAAGGCGCTTTCTTT. The chain employs TRBV11-3 and TRBJ1-1; D call uncertain. Trimming took 3 bases from V and 11 from J, leaving 16 bases between them. There are 13 residues in the CDR3. Germline V gene lookup returns CDR1 SGHNT and CDR2 YENEEA.